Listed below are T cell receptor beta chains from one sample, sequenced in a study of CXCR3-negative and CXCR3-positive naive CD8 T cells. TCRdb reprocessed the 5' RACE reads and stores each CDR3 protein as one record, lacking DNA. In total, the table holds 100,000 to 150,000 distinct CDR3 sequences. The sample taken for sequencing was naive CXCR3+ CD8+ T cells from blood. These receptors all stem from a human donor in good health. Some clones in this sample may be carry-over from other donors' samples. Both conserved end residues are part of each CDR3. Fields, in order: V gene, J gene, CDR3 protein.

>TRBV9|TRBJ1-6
CASSEGQMNSPLHF
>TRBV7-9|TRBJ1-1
CATATGDTEAFF
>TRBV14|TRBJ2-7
CASSRTGQTYEQYF
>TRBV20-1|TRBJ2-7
CSARDLAGPYEQYF
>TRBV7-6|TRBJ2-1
CASSLLWNEQFF
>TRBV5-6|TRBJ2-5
CASSTGTSGPQYF
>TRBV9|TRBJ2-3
CASSVANRADTQYF
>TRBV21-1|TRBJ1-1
CASTSQRGTEAFF
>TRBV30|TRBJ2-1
CAWSSTSTYNEQFF
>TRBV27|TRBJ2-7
CASSDVYTYEQYF
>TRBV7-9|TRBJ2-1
CASSFDEWGQFF
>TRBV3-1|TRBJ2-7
CASSQSGLAYEQYF
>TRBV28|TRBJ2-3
CASGLTWDRPITDTQYF
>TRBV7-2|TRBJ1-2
CASSLGVTGYYGYTF
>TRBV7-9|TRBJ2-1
CASSSTSGINEQFF
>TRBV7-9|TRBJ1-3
CASARGNTIYF
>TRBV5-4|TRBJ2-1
CASSWGYNEQFF
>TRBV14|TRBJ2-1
CASSQEPPTSGQYNEQFF
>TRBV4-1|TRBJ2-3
CASSQEPGTSTDTQYF
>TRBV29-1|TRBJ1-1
CSVLGGSDTEAFF
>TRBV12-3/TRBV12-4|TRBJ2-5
CASRGLAGGRRETQYF
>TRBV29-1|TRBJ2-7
CSVPREGALYEQYF
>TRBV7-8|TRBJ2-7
CASSSRTSGYEQYF
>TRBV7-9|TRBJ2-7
CASSSWDRGSEEQYF